This T cell receptor beta chain was identified in a study of blood T cell repertoires in COVID-19. In the study overall: Specimens from acute and convalescent COVID-19 originated in the United States, Italy and Spain. PBMCs, B-cell-depleted T cells, or T cells provided the cDNA or gDNA that made up the material.

In the source study's methods: Reference gene primer amplification yielded estimated nucleated cell counts. Using immunoSEQ multiplex PCR, the repertoire was profiled, and TCRdb retains in-frame clones only, with some absent. V and J calls and clone size are copied from that table; D and trimming were computed from the DNA. The sample shows some 31,000 clones, 85% of them seen only once. Trimming left V 8 bases short and J 1 base short, with 17 bases between. This CDR3 spans 15 amino acids. Germline V CDR1 and CDR2: LNHDA, SQIVND (reference sequence). Specimen: peripheral blood. The source is a human donor with acute or convalescent COVID-19. The donor label of this sample is uncertain. The chain joins TRBV19 to TRBJ2-5, with D possibly matching TRBD2 (7 bases). For the CDR3, the DNA is TGTGCCAGTGGGAAGGGGGGGATACTCCAAGAGACCCAGTACTTC. Translation: CASGKGGILQETQYF.